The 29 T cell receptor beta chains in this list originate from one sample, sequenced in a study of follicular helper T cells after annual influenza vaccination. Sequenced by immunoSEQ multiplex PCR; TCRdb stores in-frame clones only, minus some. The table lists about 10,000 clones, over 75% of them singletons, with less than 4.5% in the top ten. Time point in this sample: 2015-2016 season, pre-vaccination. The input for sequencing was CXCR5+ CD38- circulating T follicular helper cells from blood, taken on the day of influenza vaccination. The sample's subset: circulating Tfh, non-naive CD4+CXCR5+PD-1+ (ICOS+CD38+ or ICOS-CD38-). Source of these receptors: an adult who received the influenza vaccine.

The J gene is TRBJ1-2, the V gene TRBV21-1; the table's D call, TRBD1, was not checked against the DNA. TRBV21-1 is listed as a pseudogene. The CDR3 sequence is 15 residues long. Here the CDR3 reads CASSKGAGAAYGYTF. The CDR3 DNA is TGTGCCAGCAGCAAAGGGGCAGGGGCGGCCTATGGCTACACCTTC.

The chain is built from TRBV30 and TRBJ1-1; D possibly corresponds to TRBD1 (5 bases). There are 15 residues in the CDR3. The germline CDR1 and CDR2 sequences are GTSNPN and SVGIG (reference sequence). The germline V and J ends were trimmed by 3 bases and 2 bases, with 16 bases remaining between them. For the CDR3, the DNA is TGTGCCTGGAGAACCGGGACGGCTACTAACACTGAAGCTTTCTTT. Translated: CAWRTGTATNTEAFF.

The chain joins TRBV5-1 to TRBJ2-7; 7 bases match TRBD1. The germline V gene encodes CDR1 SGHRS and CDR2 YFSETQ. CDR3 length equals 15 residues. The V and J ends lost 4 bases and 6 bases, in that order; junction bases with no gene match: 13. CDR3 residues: CASSHGTANDREQYF. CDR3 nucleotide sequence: TGCGCCAGCAGCCATGGGACAGCAAACGACCGCGAGCAGTACTTC. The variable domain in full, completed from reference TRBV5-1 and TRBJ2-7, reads KAGVTQTPRYLIKTRGQQVTLSCSPISGHRSVSWYQQTPGQGLQFLFEYFSETQRNKGNFPGRFSGRQFSNSRSEMNVSTLELGDSALYLCASSHGTANDREQYFGPGTRLTVT.

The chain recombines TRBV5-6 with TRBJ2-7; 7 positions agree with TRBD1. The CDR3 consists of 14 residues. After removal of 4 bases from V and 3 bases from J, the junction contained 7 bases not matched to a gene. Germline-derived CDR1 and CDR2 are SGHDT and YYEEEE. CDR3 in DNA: TGTGCCAGCAGCCCTTCGGGACAGTTCTACGAGCAGTACTTC. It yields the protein CASSPSGQFYEQYF.

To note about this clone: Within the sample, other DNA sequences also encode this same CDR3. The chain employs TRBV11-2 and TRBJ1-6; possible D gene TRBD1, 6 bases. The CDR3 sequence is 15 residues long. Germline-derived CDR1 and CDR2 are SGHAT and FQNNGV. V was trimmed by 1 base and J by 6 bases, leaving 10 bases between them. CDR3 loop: CASSLGGQGNSPLHF. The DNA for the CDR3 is TGTGCCAGCAGCTTAGGGGGGCAGGGTAATTCACCCCTCCACTTT.

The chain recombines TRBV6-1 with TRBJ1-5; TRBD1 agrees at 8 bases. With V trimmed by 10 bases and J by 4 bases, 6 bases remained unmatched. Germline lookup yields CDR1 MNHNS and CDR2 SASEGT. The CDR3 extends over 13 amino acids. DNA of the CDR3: TGTGCCACCCAGGGGGCTGCGAATCAGCCCCAGCATTTT. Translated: CATQGAANQPQHF.

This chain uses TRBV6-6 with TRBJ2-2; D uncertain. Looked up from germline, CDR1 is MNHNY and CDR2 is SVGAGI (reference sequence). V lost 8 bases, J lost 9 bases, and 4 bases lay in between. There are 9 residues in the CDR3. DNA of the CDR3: TGTGCCAGCGGCCGGGAGCTGTTTTTT. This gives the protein CASGRELFF.

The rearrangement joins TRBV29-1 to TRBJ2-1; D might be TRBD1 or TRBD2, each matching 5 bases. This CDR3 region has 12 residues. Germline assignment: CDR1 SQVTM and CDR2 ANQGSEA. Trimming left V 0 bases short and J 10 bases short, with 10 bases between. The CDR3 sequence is CSVEDGDAEQFF. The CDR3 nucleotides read TGCAGCGTTGAAGATGGGGACGCAGAGCAGTTCTTC.

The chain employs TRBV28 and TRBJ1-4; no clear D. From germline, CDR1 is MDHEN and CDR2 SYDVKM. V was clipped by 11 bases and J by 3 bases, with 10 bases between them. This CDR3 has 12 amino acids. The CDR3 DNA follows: TGTGCCGTAAGGGAGGCTAATGAAAAACTGTTTTTT. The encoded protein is CAVREANEKLFF.

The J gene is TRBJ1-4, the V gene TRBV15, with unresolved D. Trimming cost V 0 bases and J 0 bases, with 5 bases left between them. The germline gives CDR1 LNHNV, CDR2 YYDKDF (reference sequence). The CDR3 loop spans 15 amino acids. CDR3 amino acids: CATSRETATNEKLFF. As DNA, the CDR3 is TGTGCCACCAGCAGAGAAACAGCAACTAATGAAAAACTGTTTTTT.

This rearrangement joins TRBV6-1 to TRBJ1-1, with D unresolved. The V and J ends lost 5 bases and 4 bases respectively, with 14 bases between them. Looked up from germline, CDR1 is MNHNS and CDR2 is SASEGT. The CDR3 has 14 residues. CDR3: CASSRTRLGTEAFF. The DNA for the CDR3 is TGTGCCAGCAGTAGGACCCGGCTCGGCACTGAAGCTTTCTTT.

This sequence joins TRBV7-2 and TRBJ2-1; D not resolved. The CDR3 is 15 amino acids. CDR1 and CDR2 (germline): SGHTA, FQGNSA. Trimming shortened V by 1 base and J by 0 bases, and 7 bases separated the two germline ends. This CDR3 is CASSLGLDSYNEQFF. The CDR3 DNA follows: TGTGCCAGCAGCTTAGGTCTAGACTCCTACAATGAGCAGTTCTTC. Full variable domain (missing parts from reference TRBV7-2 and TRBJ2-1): GAGVSQSPSNKVTEKGKDVELRCDPISGHTALYWYRQSLGQGLEFLIYFQGNSAPDKSGLPSDRFSAERTGGSVSTLTIQRTQQEDSAVYLCASSLGLDSYNEQFFGPGTRLTVL.

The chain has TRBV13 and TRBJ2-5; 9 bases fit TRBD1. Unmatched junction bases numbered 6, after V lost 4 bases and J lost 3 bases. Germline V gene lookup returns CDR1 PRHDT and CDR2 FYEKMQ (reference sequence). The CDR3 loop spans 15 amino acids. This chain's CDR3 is CASSSYRGPEETQYF. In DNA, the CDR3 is TGTGCCAGCAGCTCTTACAGGGGGCCCGAAGAGACCCAGTACTTC.

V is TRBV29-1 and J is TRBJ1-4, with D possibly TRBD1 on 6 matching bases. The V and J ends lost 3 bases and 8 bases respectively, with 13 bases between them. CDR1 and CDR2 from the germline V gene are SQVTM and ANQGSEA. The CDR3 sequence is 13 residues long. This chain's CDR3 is CSVEVSGAEKLFF. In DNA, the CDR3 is TGCAGCGTTGAGGTCTCAGGGGCGGAAAAACTGTTTTTT.

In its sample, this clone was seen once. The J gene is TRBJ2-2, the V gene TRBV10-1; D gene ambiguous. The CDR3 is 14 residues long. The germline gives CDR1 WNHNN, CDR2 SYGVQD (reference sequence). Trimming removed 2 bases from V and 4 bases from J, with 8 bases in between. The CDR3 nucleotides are TGCGCCAGCAGTGAGGGCCCCGGCACCGGGGAGCTGTTTTTT. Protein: CASSEGPGTGELFF.

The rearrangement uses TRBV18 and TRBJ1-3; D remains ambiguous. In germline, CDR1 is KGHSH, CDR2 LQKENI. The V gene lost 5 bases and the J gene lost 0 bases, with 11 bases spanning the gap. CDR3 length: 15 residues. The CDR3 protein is CASSSGPISGNTIYF. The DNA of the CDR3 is TGTGCCAGCTCATCCGGACCAATCTCTGGAAACACCATATATTTT.

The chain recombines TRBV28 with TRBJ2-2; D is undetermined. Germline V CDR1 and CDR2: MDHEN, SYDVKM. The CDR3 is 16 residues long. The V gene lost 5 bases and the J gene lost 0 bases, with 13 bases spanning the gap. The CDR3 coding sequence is TGTGCCAGCAGTCGCCTATTATGGCCGAACACCGGGGAGCTGTTTTTT. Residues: CASSRLLWPNTGELFF.

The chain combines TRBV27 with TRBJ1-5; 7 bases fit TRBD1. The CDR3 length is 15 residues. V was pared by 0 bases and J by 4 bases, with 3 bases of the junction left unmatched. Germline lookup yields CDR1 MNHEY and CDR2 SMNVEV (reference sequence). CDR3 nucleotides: TGTGCCAGCAGTTTATCGGAACAGGGGAATCAGCCCCAGCATTTT. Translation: CASSLSEQGNQPQHF.

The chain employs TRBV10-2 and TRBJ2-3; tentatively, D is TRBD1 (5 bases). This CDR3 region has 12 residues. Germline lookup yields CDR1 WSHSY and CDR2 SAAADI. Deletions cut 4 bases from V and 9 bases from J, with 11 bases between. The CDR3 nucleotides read TGCGCCAGCAGTGGACTCTGGGGCACGCAGTATTTT. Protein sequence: CASSGLWGTQYF.

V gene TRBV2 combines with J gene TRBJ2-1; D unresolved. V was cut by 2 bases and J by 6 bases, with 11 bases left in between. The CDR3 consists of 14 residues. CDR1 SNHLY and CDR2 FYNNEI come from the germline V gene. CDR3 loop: CASSESEGGNEQFF. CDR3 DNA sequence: TGTGCCAGCAGTGAAAGTGAAGGTGGCAATGAGCAGTTCTTC.

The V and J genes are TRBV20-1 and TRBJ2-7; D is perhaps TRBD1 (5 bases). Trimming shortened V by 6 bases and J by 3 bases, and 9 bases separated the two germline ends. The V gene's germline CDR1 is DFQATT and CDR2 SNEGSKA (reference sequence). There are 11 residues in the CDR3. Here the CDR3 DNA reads TGCAGTGCACAGGACAACTACGAGCAGTACTTC. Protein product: CSAQDNYEQYF.

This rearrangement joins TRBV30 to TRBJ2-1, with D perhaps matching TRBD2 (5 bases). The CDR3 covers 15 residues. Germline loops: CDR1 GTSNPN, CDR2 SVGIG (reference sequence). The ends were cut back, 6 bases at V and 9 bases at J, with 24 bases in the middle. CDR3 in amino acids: CACLGPGTQAGEQFF. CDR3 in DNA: TGTGCCTGCTTAGGTCCGGGAACCCAAGCCGGTGAGCAGTTCTTC.

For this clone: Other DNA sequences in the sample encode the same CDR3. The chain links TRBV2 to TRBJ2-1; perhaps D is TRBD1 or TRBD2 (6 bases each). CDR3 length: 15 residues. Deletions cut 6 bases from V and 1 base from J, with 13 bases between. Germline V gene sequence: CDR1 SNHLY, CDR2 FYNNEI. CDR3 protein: CASRQQGGSYNEQFF. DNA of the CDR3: TGTGCCAGCAGACAACAAGGGGGGTCCTACAATGAGCAGTTCTTC.

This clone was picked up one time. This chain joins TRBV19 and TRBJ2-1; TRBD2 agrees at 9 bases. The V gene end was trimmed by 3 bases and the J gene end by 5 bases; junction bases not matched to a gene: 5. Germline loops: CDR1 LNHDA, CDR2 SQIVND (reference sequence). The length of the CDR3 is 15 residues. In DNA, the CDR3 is TGTGCCAGTAGTATCGTGGCGGGGGGGAACAATGAGCAGTTCTTC. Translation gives CASSIVAGGNNEQFF.

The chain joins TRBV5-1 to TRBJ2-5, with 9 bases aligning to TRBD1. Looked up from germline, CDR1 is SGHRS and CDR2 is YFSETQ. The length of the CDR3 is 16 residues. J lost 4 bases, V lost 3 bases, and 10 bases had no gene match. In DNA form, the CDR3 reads TGCGCCAGCAGCTCCCGGGACAGGGCCGTCAGAGAGACCCAGTACTTC. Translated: CASSSRDRAVRETQYF.

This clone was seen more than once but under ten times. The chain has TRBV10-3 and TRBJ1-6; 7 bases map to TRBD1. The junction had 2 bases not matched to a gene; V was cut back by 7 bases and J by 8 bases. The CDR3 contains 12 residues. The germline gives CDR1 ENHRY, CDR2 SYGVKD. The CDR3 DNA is TGTGCCATCAATACAGGGGATTCACCCCTCCACTTT. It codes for CAINTGDSPLHF.

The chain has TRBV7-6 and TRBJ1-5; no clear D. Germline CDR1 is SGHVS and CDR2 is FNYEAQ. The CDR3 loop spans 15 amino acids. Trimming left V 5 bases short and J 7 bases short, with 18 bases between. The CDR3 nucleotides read TGTGCCAGCAGCCTTTCCTCGGATGGAACACAGCCCCAGCATTTT. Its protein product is CASSLSSDGTQPQHF.

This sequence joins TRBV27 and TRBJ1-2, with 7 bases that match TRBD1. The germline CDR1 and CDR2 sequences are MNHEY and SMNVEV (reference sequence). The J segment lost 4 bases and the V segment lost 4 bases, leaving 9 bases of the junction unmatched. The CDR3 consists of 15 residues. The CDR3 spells CASSSSRAGGYGYTF. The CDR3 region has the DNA TGTGCCAGCAGTTCCTCTCGAGCAGGGGGCTATGGCTACACCTTC.

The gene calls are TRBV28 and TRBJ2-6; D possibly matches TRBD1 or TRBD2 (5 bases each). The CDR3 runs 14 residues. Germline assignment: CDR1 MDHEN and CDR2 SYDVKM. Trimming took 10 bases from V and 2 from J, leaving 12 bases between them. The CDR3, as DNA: TGTGCCACCTCGAGGGGAACTGGGGCCAACGTCCTGACTTTC. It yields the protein CATSRGTGANVLTF.